This T cell receptor (beta chain) emerged from a study of T-cell reconstitution after alpha-beta-depleted transplantation in children. Study results and limitations: The study reportedly traced alpha-beta T cells about two months after transplant to several hundred expanded graft clones. Newly made T cells mostly supplied T-cell counts and diversity one year after transplant.

Unique molecular identifiers were used to barcode this TCRbeta library. TCRdb analysed the PCR reads with MiXCR anew, one entry per CDR3 protein. The sample lists approximately 520,000 distinct CDR3 sequences, around 10% occurring once. Comments on this clonotype: Its specificity is unknown.

Unmatched junction bases numbered 4, after V lost 3 bases and J lost 0 bases. The length of the CDR3 is 15 residues. Germline CDR1 is KGHSH and CDR2 is LQKENI. The receptor was isolated from a female patient aged 2 to 10 who had a stem cell transplant for aplastic anemia, so the T cells may come from the graft donor. The chain combines TRBV18 with TRBJ1-2; 7 bases match TRBD1. Sequences were derived from PBMCs, mostly from graft donor cells, sampled 180 days after TCRalphabeta/CD19-depleted stem cell transplant. This CDR3 is CASSPAGGPNYGYTF. CDR3 DNA: TGTGCCAGCTCACCTGCAGGGGGTCCTAACTATGGCTACACCTTC.